This passage covers 15 T cell receptor beta chains from one sample sequenced in a study of blood T cells in healthy people across ages. Primed by a sample-barcoded 5' primer and a J-beta primer mix, a second PCR proceeded for about 7 to 12 cycles. Each CDR3 protein is one row after TCRdb ran MiXCR on the 5' RACE reads. The data contain approximately 690,000 distinct CDR3 sequences, 58% of them seen just once; the ten biggest clones take up 30% to 40%. Sequencing was performed on blood. The receptor source for this set is a man aged 55 to 69 in good health.

This clonotype was seen a few times. V gene TRBV20-1 combines with J gene TRBJ2-1; D possibly uses TRBD1 or TRBD2 (6 bases each). Germline V gene sequence: CDR1 DFQATT, CDR2 SNEGSKA (reference sequence). CDR3 size: 15 residues. V gave up 3 bases and J gave up 0 bases, with 12 bases separating them. This CDR3 is CSASGGDSSYNEQFF. The CDR3 DNA reads TGCAGTGCTAGCGGGGGCGATAGCTCCTACAATGAGCAGTTCTTC.

This clonotype is a singleton in its sample. The V gene is TRBV5-1, the J gene TRBJ1-4, with no clear D. V gave up 1 base and J gave up 4 bases, with 8 bases separating them. The CDR3 contains 14 residues. The germline V gene has CDR1 SGHRS and CDR2 YFSETQ. CDR3 sequence (DNA): TGCGCCAGCAGCTTGCCCGGGGATAATGAAAAACTGTTTTTT. Its translation is CASSLPGDNEKLFF.

CDR3 nucleotide sequence: TGTGCCAGCAGCCCAGCCGGGCGTCCCTACAATGAGCAGTTCTTC. Translation: CASSPAGRPYNEQFF. The V call is TRBV5-6, the J call TRBJ2-1; no reliable D call. Trimming removed 4 bases at V and 2 bases at J, with 13 bases between. CDR1 SGHDT and CDR2 YYEEEE come from the germline V gene. The CDR3 has 15 amino acids.

The rearrangement links TRBV6-5 to TRBJ1-1, with D unresolved. Germline V gene data show CDR1 as MNHEY and CDR2 as SVGAGI. This CDR3 contains 13 residues. Between the trimmed V and J ends, which lost 4 bases and 2 bases, there was a span of 8 bases. CDR3 residues: CASSSGVNTEAFF. The CDR3 DNA follows: TGTGCCAGCAGTTCTGGGGTTAACACTGAAGCTTTCTTT.

The gene calls are TRBV2 and TRBJ2-5; 9 bases map to TRBD2. With V trimmed by 7 bases and J by 4 bases, 7 bases remained unmatched. The CDR3 sequence is 14 residues long. Germline CDR1 and CDR2: SNHLY and FYNNEI. CDR3 DNA: TGTGCCAGCAAGGGCGGACTAGCGATAGAGACCCAGTACTTC. Protein: CASKGGLAIETQYF. The full variable domain, with the rest looked up from reference TRBV2 and TRBJ2-5, is EPEVTQTPSHQVTQMGQEVILRCVPISNHLYFYWYRQILGQKVEFLVSFYNNEISEKSEIFDDQFSVERPDGSNFTLKIRSTKLEDSAMYFCASKGGLAIETQYFGPGTRLLVL.

This clonotype was found a few times. The chain combines TRBV7-2 with TRBJ1-6, with TRBD1 identical over 7 bases. The CDR3 is 16 residues long. With V trimmed by 1 base and J by 5 bases, 5 bases remained unmatched. The germline V gene has CDR1 SGHTA and CDR2 FQGNSA. The CDR3 coding sequence is TGTGCCAGCAGCTTAGTCCAGGGGGGAAATAATTCACCCCTCCACTTT. Translating gives CASSLVQGGNNSPLHF. Combining the CDR3 with reference TRBV7-2 and TRBJ1-6 gives the whole variable domain GAGVSQSPSNKVTEKGKDVELRCDPISGHTALYWYRQSLGQGLEFLIYFQGNSAPDKSGLPSDRFSAERTGGSVSTLTIQRTQQEDSAVYLCASSLVQGGNNSPLHFGNGTRLTVT.

The rearrangement uses TRBV5-1 and TRBJ2-3; 9 bases are a match to TRBD1. The germline CDR1 and CDR2 sequences are SGHRS and YFSETQ. V shed 2 bases and J 3 bases; nucleotides not matched to a gene: 4. The CDR3 runs 15 residues. This CDR3 is CASSLGDRETDTQYF. The CDR3 region has the DNA TGCGCCAGCAGCTTAGGGGACAGGGAGACAGATACGCAGTATTTT.

The V call is TRBV4-2, the J call TRBJ2-1; the D gene is possibly TRBD1 (6 bases). Trimming removed 1 base at V and 9 bases at J, with 25 bases between. The CDR3 covers 18 residues. Germline-derived CDR1 and CDR2 are LGHNA and YNFKEQ. CDR3 coding DNA: TGTGCCAGCAGCCAAGCGACCCCCCTGGGGGCCGGTGGTAGTGAGCAGTTCTTC. It encodes CASSQATPLGAGGSEQFF.

This chain joins TRBV6-5 and TRBJ2-1; 11 positions agree with TRBD2. The CDR3 is 17 residues long. The V segment lost 2 bases and the J segment 8 bases; nucleotides outside the gene matches: 11. The germline V gene has CDR1 MNHEY and CDR2 SVGAGI. The CDR3 nucleotides are TGTGCCAGCAGTTACCGCCAACCGGGACTAGCGGATGATGAGCAGTTCTTC. This codes for CASSYRQPGLADDEQFF.

The CDR3 sequence is CASSHRQAYGYTF. In DNA form, the CDR3 reads TGTGCCAGCAGCCATAGACAGGCCTATGGCTACACCTTC. The genes are TRBV7-2 and TRBJ1-2, with D perhaps TRBD1 (6 bases). Looked up from germline, CDR1 is SGHTA and CDR2 is FQGNSA. CDR3 size: 13 residues. Trimming removed 5 bases from V and 4 bases from J, with 11 bases in between.

The chain links TRBV29-1 to TRBJ2-3, with 9 bases fitting TRBD2. Germline CDR1 SQVTM, CDR2 ANQGSEA. This CDR3 region has 14 residues. The V and J ends lost 5 bases and 5 bases, in that order; junction bases with no gene match: 8. DNA for the CDR3: TGCAGCGTTAGGGCTAGCGGGACGTTAGATACGCAGTATTTT. This gives the protein CSVRASGTLDTQYF.

The V gene is TRBV6-6, the J gene TRBJ2-5, with D possibly matching TRBD2 (5 bases). CDR1 is MNHNY and CDR2 is SVGAGI in the germline V gene (reference sequence). The length of the CDR3 is 13 residues. The V end was cut by 7 bases, the J end by 0 bases, with 9 bases between. The CDR3 bases are TGTGCCAGCAAAGGACTTGACCAAGAGACCCAGTACTTC. Protein sequence: CASKGLDQETQYF.

The genes are TRBV12-5 and TRBJ2-1, with D uncertain. Per germline, CDR1 LGHNT and CDR2 FRNRAP. V shed 6 bases and J shed 5 bases, with 11 bases lying between them. The CDR3 is 13 amino acids. The CDR3, as DNA: TGTGCTAGTGGACCTACGTCGAACAATGAGCAGTTCTTC. Amino acids: CASGPTSNNEQFF.

The DNA for the CDR3 is TGTGCCAGCAGCCAAGGTGACAGAGATACGCAGTATTTT. Translated: CASSQGDRDTQYF. The V and J genes are TRBV3-1 and TRBJ2-3; possible D gene TRBD1, 5 bases. Germline V gene lookup returns CDR1 LGHDT and CDR2 YNNKEL (reference sequence). This CDR3 spans 13 amino acids. Trimming shortened V by 1 base and J by 5 bases, and 7 bases separated the two germline ends.

The rearrangement joins TRBV4-1 to TRBJ2-7, with D possibly called TRBD1 or TRBD2 (5 bases each). Trimming pared 3 bases from V and 2 bases from J, leaving 14 bases between. The CDR3 is 15 residues long. Germline V gene lookup returns CDR1 MGHRA and CDR2 YSYEKL. CDR3 sequence (DNA): TGCGCCAGCAGCCAGGGGCGAGGGATCACCTACGAGCAGTACTTC. Protein sequence: CASSQGRGITYEQYF.